This T cell receptor (beta chain) was sequenced for a study of T cell responses to AZD1222 COVID-19 vaccine. Study-wide results and caveats: It was only five to seven AZD1222 recipients who were seropositive at baseline. There were vaccine-associated CD4 TCRs across spike, dominant at 160-218 and 743-854. Repertoires were collected only later (after the peak T cell response had occurred).

On this clone itself: Its antigen is currently unknown.

Produced via immunoSEQ multiplex PCR; TCRdb's table is partial and in-frame only. The sample lists about 130,000 clones; 89% were seen once. CDR3 length equals 13 residues. Per germline, CDR1 MNHEY and CDR2 SMNVEV (reference sequence). Trimming pared 5 bases from V and 2 bases from J, leaving 10 bases between. The genes are TRBV27 and TRBJ2-7; D perhaps matches TRBD1 (6 bases). This receptor was taken from an adult in good health. Material: peripheral blood, obtained on day 0 of AZD1222 vaccination. The DNA of the CDR3 is TGTGCCAGCAGTACAGGGCCAGCCTACGAGCAGTACTTC. It encodes CASSTGPAYEQYF.